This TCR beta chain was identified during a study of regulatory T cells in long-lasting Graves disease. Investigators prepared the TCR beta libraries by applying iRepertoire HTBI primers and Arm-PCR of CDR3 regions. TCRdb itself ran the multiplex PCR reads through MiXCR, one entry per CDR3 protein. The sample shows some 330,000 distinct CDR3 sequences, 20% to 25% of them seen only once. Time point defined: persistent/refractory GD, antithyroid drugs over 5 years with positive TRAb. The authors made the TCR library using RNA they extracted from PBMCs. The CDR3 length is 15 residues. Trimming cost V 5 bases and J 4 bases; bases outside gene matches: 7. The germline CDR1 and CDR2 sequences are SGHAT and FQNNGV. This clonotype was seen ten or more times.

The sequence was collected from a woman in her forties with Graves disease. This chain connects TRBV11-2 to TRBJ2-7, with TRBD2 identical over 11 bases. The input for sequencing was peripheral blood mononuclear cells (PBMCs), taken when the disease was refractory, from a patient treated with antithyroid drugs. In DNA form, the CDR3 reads TGTGCCAGCAGCATCACTAGCGGGGGAAATTACGAGCAGTACTTC. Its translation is CASSITSGGNYEQYF.